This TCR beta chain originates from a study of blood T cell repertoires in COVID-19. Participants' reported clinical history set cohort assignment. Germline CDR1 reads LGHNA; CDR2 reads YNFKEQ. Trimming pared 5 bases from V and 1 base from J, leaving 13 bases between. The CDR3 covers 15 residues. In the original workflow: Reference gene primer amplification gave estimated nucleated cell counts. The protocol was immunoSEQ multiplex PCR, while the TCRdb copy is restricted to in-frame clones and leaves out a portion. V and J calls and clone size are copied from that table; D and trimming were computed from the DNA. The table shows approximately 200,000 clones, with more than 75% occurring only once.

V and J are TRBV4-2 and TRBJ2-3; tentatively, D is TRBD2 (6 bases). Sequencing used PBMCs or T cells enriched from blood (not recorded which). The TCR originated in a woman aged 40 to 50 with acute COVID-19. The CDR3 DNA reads TGTGCCAGCAGCAATAGCGGTGACGGCACAGATACGCAGTATTTT. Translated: CASSNSGDGTDTQYF.